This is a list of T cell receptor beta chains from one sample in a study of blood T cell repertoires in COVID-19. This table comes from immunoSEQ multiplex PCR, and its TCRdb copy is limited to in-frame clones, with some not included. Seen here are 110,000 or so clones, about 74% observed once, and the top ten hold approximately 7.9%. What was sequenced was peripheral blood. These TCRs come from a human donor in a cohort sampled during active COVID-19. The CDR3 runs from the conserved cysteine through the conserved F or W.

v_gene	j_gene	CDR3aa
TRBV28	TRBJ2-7	CASTLGGATSYEQYF
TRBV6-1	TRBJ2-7	CASSVKSFPGAYEQYF
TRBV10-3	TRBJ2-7	CATRDRQGEVNEQYF
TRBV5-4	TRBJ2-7	CASSFRRDVNEQYF
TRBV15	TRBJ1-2	CATSIGPVANYGYTF
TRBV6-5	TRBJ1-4	CASSYRNRLANEKLFF
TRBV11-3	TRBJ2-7	CASSLVVGGGSYEQYF
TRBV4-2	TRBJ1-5	CASSQARDQPQHF
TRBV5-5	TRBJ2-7	CASSLSPGTGLGDEQYF
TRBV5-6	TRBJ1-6	CASSLGDSRLSPLHF
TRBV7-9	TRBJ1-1	CASSLGTRMNSEAFF
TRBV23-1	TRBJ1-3	CASSQRTGPSGNTIYF
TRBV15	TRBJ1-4	CATSRETISINVANEKLFF
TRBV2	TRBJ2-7	CASNLAGAGQYF
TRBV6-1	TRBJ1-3	CASSDFGNSGNTIYF
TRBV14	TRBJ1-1	CASSPQKGGPNTEAFF
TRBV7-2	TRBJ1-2	CASSLYRGNYGYTF
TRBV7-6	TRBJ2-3	CASSAYPGTSGGHTDTQYF
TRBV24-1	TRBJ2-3	CATSFGQSTDTQYF
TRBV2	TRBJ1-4	CASSDSGLDEKLFF
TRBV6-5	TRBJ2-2	CATSSVNTGELFF
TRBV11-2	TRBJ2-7	CASSLDLADEQYF
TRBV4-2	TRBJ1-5	CASSQDPSQPQHF
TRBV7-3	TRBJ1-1	CASSLIAGGVAEAFF
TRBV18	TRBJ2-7	CASSPPSGGPYEQYF
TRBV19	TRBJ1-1	CASSLGGGRADTEAFF
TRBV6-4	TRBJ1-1	CASSDTEYTEAFF
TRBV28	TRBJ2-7	CASRDFTYEQYF
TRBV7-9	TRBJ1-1	CASSLAQNTEAFF
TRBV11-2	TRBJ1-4	CASSYGQGTNEKLFF
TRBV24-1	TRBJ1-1	CATSDFPQGVGTEAFF
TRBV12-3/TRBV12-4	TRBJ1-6	CASSPTRDSPLHF
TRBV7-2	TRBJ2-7	CASSMDTLYEQYF
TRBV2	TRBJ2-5	CASSEWGEETQYF
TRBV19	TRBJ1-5	CASTVKGGGQPQHF
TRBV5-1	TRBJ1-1	CASSLVQKTEAFF
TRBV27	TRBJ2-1	CASSLGGQGFYNEQFF
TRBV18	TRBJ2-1	CASSRLISYNEQFF
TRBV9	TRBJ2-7	CASSGTGTYEQYF
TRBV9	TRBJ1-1	CASSPRQGRTEAFF
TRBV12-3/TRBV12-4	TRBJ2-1	CASSFSGNNEQFF
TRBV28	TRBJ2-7	CASSLTSGFSYEQYF
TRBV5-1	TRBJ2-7	CASSSLATSVVYEQYF
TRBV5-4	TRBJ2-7	CASSLDRGEQYF
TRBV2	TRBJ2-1	CASSERGTYSYNEQFF